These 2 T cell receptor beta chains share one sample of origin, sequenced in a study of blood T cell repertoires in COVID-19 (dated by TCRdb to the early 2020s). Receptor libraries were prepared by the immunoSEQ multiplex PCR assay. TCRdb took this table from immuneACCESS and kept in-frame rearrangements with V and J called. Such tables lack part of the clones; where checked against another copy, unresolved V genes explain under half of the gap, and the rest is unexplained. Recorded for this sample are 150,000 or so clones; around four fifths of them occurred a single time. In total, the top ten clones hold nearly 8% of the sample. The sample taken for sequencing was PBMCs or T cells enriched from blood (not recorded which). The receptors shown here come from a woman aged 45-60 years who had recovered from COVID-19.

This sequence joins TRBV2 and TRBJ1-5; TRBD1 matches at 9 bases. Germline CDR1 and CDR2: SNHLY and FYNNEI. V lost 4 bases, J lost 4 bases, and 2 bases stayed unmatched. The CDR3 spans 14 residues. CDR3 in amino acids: CASSVDRGNQPQHF. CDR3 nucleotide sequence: TGTGCCAGCAGTGTGGACAGGGGAAATCAGCCCCAGCATTTT.

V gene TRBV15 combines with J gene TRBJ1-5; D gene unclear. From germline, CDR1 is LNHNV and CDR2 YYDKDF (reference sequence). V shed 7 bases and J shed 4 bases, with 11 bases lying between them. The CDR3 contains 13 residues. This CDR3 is CATNPGRNQPQHF. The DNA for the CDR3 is TGTGCCACCAACCCCGGGAGGAATCAGCCCCAGCATTTT. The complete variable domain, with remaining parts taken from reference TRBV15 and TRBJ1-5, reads DAMVIQNPRYQVTQFGKPVTLSCSQTLNHNVMYWYQQKSSQAPKLLFHYYDKDFNNEADTPDNFQSRRPNTSFCFLDIRSPGLGDTAMYLCATNPGRNQPQHFGDGTRLSIL.